This TCR beta chain is drawn from a study of blood T cell repertoires in COVID-19. The method was immunoSEQ multiplex PCR; TCRdb's version includes in-frame clones alone and lacks a portion of them. This sample carries tens of thousands of clones, roughly 79% of them seen once, and the ten largest clones take approximately 16%. The CDR3 runs 15 residues. The germline V and J ends were trimmed by 4 bases and 0 bases, with 13 bases remaining between them. Germline loops: CDR1 SGHRS, CDR2 YFSETQ. The source material was peripheral blood. The chain has TRBV5-1 and TRBJ1-1, with unresolved D. This clonotype originated in a human donor in a cohort sampled during active COVID-19. In DNA, the CDR3 is TGCGCCAGCAGCCCAACTACAAGAATGAACACTGAAGCTTTCTTT. Translating it yields CASSPTTRMNTEAFF. Complete variable domain (other parts from reference TRBV5-1 and TRBJ1-1): KAGVTQTPRYLIKTRGQQVTLSCSPISGHRSVSWYQQTPGQGLQFLFEYFSETQRNKGNFPGRFSGRQFSNSRSEMNVSTLELGDSALYLCASSPTTRMNTEAFFGQGTRLTVV.